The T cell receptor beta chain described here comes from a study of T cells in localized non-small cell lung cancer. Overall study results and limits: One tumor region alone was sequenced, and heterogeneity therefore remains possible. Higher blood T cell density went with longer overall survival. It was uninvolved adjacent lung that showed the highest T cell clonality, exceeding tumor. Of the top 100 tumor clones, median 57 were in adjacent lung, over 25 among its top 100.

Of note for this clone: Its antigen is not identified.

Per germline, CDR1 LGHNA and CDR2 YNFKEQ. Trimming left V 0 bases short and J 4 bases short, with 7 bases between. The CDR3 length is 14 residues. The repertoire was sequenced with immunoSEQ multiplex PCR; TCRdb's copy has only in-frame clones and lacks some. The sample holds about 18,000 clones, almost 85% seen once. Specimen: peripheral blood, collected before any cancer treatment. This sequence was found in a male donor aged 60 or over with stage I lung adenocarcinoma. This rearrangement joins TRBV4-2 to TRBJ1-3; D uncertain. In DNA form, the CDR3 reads TGTGCCAGCAGCCAAGACTGGCAGGGAAACACCATATATTTT. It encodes CASSQDWQGNTIYF.